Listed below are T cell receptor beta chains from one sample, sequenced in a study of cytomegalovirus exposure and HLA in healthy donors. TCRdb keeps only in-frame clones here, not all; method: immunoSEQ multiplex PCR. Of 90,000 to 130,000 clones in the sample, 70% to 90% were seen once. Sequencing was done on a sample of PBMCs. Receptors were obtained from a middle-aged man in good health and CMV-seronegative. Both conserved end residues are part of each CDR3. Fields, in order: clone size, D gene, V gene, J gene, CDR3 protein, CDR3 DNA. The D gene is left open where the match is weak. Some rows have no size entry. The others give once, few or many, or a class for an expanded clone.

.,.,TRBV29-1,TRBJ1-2,CSAGRARGGYTF,TGCAGCGCCGGGAGGGCACGAGGTGGCTACACCTTC
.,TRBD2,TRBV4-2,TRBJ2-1,CASSQDRGTTYRFF,TGTGCCAGCAGCCAAGATCGGGGGACTACTTATCGGTTCTTC
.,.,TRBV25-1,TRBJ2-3,CASSGGSGPDTQYF,TGTGCCAGCAGTGGGGGTAGCGGCCCAGATACGCAGTATTTT
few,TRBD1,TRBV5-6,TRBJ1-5,CASSFQGGKVSNQPQHF,TGTGCCAGCAGCTTTCAGGGGGGTAAGGTGAGCAATCAGCCCCAGCATTTT
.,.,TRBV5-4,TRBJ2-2,CASSLGVGELFF,TGTGCCAGCAGCTTGGGCGTCGGGGAGCTGTTTTTT
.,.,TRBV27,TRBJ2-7,CASSLSTSYEQYF,TGTGCCAGCAGTTTATCGACAAGCTACGAGCAGTACTTC
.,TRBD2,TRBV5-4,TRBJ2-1,CASSRTSGDYNEQFF,TGTGCCAGCAGCCGGACTAGCGGGGACTACAATGAGCAGTTCTTC
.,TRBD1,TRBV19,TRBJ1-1,CASSSLGGGQGRPFF,TGTGCCAGTAGTTCCCTGGGCGGAGGACAGGGGAGACCTTTCTTT
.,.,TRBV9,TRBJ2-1,CASSVMQGTYNEQFF,TGTGCCAGCAGCGTAATGCAGGGAACCTACAATGAGCAGTTCTTC
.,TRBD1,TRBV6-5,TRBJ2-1,CASSSRQGENEQFF,TGTGCCAGCAGCTCACGACAGGGGGAAAATGAGCAGTTCTTC
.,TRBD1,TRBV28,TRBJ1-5,CASSPTGNQPQHF,TGTGCCAGCAGTCCGACAGGGAATCAGCCCCAGCATTTT
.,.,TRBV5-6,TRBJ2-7,CASSLVPGAAYEQYF,TGTGCCAGCAGCTTGGTGCCGGGAGCCGCCTACGAGCAGTACTTC
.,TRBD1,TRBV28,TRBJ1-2,CASSFRGQGAGGYTF,TGTGCCAGCAGTTTTAGGGGACAGGGGGCTGGGGGCTACACCTTC
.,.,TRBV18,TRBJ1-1,CASSPPTGGLRNTEAFF,TGTGCCAGCTCACCACCGACAGGTGGCCTTAGGAACACTGAAGCTTTCTTT
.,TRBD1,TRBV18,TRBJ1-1,CASSPAGTEYEAFF,TGTGCCAGCTCACCGGCCGGGACAGAATACGAAGCTTTCTTT
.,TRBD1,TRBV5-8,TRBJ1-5,CASSFEGASTPQHF,TGTGCCAGCAGCTTTGAGGGGGCCTCAACGCCCCAGCATTTT
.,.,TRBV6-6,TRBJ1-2,CASKRGVNYGYTF,TGTGCCAGCAAGCGGGGGGTTAACTATGGCTACACCTTC
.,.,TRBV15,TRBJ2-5,CATSREPHRETQYF,TGTGCCACCAGCAGAGAACCCCACCGGGAGACCCAGTACTTC
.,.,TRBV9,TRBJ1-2,CASTRDTNGYTF,TGTGCCAGCACCAGGGACACTAACGGCTACACCTTC
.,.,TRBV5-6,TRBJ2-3,CASSWATDTQYF,TGTGCCAGCAGCTGGGCCACAGATACGCAGTATTTT
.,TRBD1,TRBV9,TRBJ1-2,CASSGGQGIYGYTF,TGTGCCAGCAGCGGGGGACAGGGAATCTATGGCTACACCTTC
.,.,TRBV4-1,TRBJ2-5,CASSQGQEGTQYF,TGCGCCAGCAGCCAAGGGCAGGAAGGGACCCAGTACTTC
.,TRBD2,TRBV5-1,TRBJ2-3,CASSLAQRGGSDTQYF,TGCGCCAGCAGCTTGGCCCAGCGGGGGGGTTCGGATACGCAGTATTTT
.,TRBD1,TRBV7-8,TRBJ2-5,CASSASTGDETQYF,TGTGCCAGCAGCGCCAGTACAGGGGACGAGACCCAGTACTTC
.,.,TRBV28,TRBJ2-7,CASSLWGQGSYEQYF,TGTGCCAGCAGTTTATGGGGTCAGGGGAGCTACGAGCAGTACTTC
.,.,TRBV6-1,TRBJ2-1,CASSQARNEQFF,TGTGCCAGCAGCCAAGCCAGGAATGAGCAGTTCTTC
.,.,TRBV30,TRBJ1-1,CAWSAEGTEAFF,TGTGCCTGGAGCGCGGAGGGCACTGAAGCTTTCTTT
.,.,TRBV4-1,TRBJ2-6,CASSQGEAGANVLTF,TGCGCCAGCAGCCAAGGGGAGGCTGGGGCCAACGTCCTGACTTTC
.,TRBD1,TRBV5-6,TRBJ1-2,CASSLLGTGGDYGYTF,TGTGCCAGCAGCTTGCTCGGGACAGGGGGAGACTATGGCTACACCTTC
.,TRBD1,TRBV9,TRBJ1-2,CASSVAPWGQEGTRYGYTF,TGTGCCAGCAGCGTAGCTCCTTGGGGACAGGAGGGAACTAGGTATGGCTACACCTTC
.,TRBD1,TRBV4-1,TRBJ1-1,CASSSGQGKGAEAFF,TGCGCCAGCAGCTCGGGACAGGGAAAAGGAGCTGAAGCTTTCTTT
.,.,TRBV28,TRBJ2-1,CASSLGGYNEQFF,TGTGCCAGCAGTTTAGGAGGGTACAATGAGCAGTTCTTC
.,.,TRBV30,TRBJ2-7,CAWCDSYEQYF,TGTGCCTGGTGTGATTCGTACGAGCAGTACTTC
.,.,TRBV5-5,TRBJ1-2,CASSLVDTNYGYTF,TGTGCCAGCAGCTTGGTCGACACTAACTATGGCTACACCTTC
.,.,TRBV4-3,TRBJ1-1,CASSQERFRMTEAFF,TGCGCCAGCAGCCAAGAGCGGTTCCGGATGACTGAAGCTTTCTTT
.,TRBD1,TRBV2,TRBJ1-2,CASTRTGGIYGYTF,TGTGCCAGCACCCGGACAGGGGGCATTTATGGCTACACCTTC
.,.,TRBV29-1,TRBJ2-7,CSVESQDISYEQYF,TGCAGCGTTGAATCACAGGACATCTCCTACGAGCAGTACTTC
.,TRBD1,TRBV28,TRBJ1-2,CASSPGGLGGYTF,TGTGCCAGCAGCCCAGGGGGCTTGGGAGGCTACACCTTC
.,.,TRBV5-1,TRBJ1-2,CASTQEPSTYGYTF,TGCGCCAGCACCCAAGAGCCTAGCACCTATGGCTACACCTTC
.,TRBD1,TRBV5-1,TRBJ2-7,CASSRDRAVYEQYF,TGCGCCAGCAGTCGGGACAGGGCAGTTTACGAGCAGTACTTC
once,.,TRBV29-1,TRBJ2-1,CSVRQGRDNEQFF,TGCAGCGTGCGACAGGGGAGGGACAATGAGCAGTTCTTC
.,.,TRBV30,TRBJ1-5,CAWSLGAGNQPQHF,TGTGCCTGGAGCCTAGGGGCAGGGAATCAGCCCCAGCATTTT
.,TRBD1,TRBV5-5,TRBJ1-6,CASGIATGGYSPLHF,TGTGCCAGCGGAATCGCGACAGGGGGATATTCACCCCTCCACTTT
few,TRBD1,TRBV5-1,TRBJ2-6,CASSLAGQATPSGANVLTF,TGCGCCAGCAGCTTGGCCGGACAGGCCACCCCTTCTGGGGCCAACGTCCTGACTTTC
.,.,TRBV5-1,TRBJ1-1,CASSPGQTNTEAFF,TGCGCCAGCAGCCCCGGACAGACCAACACTGAAGCTTTCTTT
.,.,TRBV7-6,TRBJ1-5,CASSPGGPNQPQHF,TGTGCCAGCAGCCCGGGGGGGCCCAATCAGCCCCAGCATTTT
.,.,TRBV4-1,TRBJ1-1,CASSPAPGTSNTEAFF,TGCGCCAGCAGCCCTGCCCCCGGGACATCGAACACTGAAGCTTTCTTT
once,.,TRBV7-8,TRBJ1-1,CASSFPDGYTEAFF,TGTGCCAGCAGCTTTCCCGACGGGTACACTGAAGCTTTCTTT
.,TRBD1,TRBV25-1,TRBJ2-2,CASSEAGTGFTGELFF,TGTGCCAGCAGTGAAGCCGGGACAGGGTTCACCGGGGAGCTGTTTTTT
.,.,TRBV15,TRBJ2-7,CATSRGETVNEQYF,TGTGCCACCAGCAGAGGGGAGACGGTGAACGAGCAGTACTTC
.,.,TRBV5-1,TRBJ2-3,CASSLEQFSTDTQYF,TGCGCCAGCAGCTTGGAACAGTTTAGCACAGATACGCAGTATTTT
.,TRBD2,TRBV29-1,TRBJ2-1,CSVELLAGGYNEQFF,TGCAGCGTTGAATTACTAGCGGGAGGGTACAATGAGCAGTTCTTC